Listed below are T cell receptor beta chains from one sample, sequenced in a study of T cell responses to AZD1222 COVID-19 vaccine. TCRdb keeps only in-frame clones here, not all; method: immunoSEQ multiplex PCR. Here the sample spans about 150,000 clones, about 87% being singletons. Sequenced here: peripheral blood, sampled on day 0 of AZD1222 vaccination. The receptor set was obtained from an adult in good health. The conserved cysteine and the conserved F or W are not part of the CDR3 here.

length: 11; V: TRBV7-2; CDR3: ASSLQGIYGYT
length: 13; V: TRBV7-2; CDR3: ASSSTSGRDETQY
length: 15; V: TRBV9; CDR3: ASSVGGGGTGWETQY
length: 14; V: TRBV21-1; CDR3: APPGDPRTLNQPQH
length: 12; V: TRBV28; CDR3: ASTQGAPYYGYT
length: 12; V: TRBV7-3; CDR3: ASSLRTGPNEQF
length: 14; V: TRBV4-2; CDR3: ASSQDPGGRGGELF
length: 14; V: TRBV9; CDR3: ASSKTSGRANDEQF
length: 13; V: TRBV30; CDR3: AWSPPAGGRQPQH
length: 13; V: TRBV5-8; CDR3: ASSLNTGKGYGYT
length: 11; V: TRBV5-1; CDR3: ASSSEGQYGYT